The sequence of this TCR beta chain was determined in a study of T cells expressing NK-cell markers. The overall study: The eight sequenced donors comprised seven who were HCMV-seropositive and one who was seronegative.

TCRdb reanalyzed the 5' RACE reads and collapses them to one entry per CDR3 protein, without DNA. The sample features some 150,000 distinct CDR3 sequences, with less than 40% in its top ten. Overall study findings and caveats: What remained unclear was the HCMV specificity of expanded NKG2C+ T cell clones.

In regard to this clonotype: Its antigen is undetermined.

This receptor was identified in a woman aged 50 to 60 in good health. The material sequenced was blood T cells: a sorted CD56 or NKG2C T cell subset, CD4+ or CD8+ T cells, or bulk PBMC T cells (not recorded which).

The CDR3 reads CASSMRGMDTEAFF. The V and J genes are TRBV11-3 and TRBJ1-1; the TCRdb call, TRBD1, lacks DNA for checking. Germline CDR1 is SGHNT and CDR2 is YENEEA. The CDR3 contains 14 residues.